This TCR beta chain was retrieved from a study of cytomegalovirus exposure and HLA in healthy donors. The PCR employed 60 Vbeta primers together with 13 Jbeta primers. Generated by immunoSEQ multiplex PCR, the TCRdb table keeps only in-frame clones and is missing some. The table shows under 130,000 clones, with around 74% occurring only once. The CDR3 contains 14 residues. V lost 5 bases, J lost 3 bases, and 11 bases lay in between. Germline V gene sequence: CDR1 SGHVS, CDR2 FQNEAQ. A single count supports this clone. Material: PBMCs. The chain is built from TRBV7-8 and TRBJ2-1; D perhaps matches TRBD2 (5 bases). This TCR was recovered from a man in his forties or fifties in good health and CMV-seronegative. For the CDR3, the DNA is TGTGCCAGCAGCCTTTCGGGGATCTACAATGAGCAGTTCTTC. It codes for CASSLSGIYNEQFF.